These 10 T cell receptor beta chains share one sample of origin, sequenced in a study of OX40 agonist ivuxolimab in advanced cancers. Sequenced by immunoSEQ multiplex PCR; TCRdb stores in-frame clones only, minus some. The sample has fewer than 65,000 clones; approximately 86% are singletons. Sequences were derived from CD4+ or CD8+ T cells sorted from blood, sampled in a trial of the OX40 agonist ivuxolimab. These TCRs come from an adult with an advanced solid tumor such as melanoma, head and neck, liver or kidney cancer.

This clone was seen only a few times. The chain recombines TRBV7-2 with TRBJ2-7; 14 positions agree with TRBD2. Unmatched junction bases numbered 9, after V lost 0 bases and J lost 2 bases. From germline, CDR1 is SGHTA and CDR2 FQGNSA. There are 19 residues in the CDR3. For the CDR3, the DNA is TGTGCCAGCAGCTTAGCCTCAGTTGGACTAGCGGGAGGACCCTACGAGCAGTACTTC. It yields the protein CASSLASVGLAGGPYEQYF.

The CDR3 reads CASLGQGGEAFF. The CDR3 DNA reads TGTGCCAGTCTCGGGCAGGGGGGTGAAGCTTTCTTT. The chain couples TRBV6-1 to TRBJ1-1; TRBD1 matches at 7 bases. This CDR3 region has 12 residues. CDR1 is MNHNS, CDR2 SASEGT, per germline. The ends lost 9 bases at V and 7 bases at J; junction bases unmatched: 8.

The rearrangement links TRBV19 to TRBJ1-5, with unresolved D. The V and J ends lost 10 bases and 0 bases respectively, with 16 bases between them. CDR3 length equals 15 residues. Looked up from germline, CDR1 is LNHDA and CDR2 is SQIVND (reference sequence). DNA for the CDR3: TGTGCCACTGCCCGGATACTCGGTAGCAATCAGCCCCAGCATTTT. Encoded protein: CATARILGSNQPQHF.

V gene TRBV4-2 combines with J gene TRBJ2-7, with 12 positions matching TRBD1. This CDR3 has 18 residues. V shed 0 bases, J shed 5 bases, and the junction held 11 bases outside the gene matches. CDR1 LGHNA and CDR2 YNFKEQ come from the germline V gene. CDR3 amino acids: CASSQDRPGTGGRNEQYF. DNA for the CDR3: TGTGCCAGCAGCCAAGATAGGCCGGGGACAGGGGGCCGGAACGAGCAGTACTTC.

The chain couples TRBV5-6 to TRBJ2-3; perhaps D is TRBD1 or TRBD2 (5 bases each). The V end was cut by 5 bases, the J end by 1 base, with 17 bases between. This CDR3 spans 16 amino acids. Germline V gene sequence: CDR1 SGHDT, CDR2 YYEEEE. The DNA for the CDR3 is TGTGCCAGCAGTTTCATGGGGACGCGGGGCACAGATACGCAGTATTTT. Protein product: CASSFMGTRGTDTQYF.

The chain couples TRBV5-4 to TRBJ2-5, with a tentative D call TRBD2 (6 bases). Looked up from germline, CDR1 is SGHNT and CDR2 is YYREEE (reference sequence). V dropped 4 bases and J dropped 5 bases, with 12 bases sitting between them. The CDR3 runs to 13 residues. The DNA for the CDR3 is TGTGCCAGCAGCCAGACTCGGGGGGAGACCCAGTACTTC. Translation gives CASSQTRGETQYF.

V is TRBV11-2 and J is TRBJ2-1; 8 bases line up with TRBD2. V trimming: 5 bases; J trimming: 8 bases; junction bases outside the gene matches: 5. The CDR3 extends over 13 amino acids. Germline V gene lookup returns CDR1 SGHAT and CDR2 FQNNGV. As DNA, the CDR3 is TGTGCCAGCAGCGAGCGGGGGTGGGATGAGCAGTTCTTC. Encoded protein: CASSERGWDEQFF.

The chain carries TRBV7-9 and TRBJ1-1; TRBD1 is a possible D gene (5 bases). In germline, CDR1 is SEHNR, CDR2 FQNEAQ (reference sequence). V gave up 7 bases and J gave up 5 bases, with 20 bases separating them. This CDR3 comprises 15 residues. CDR3 region: CASNPGGTQTTEAFF. CDR3 nucleotides: TGTGCCAGCAACCCAGGCGGGACTCAAACGACTGAAGCTTTCTTT.

The chain's CDR3 is CASSPGQGVTEAFF. In DNA form, the CDR3 reads TGTGCCAGCAGCCCGGGACAGGGAGTGACTGAAGCTTTCTTT. V gene TRBV6-6 combines with J gene TRBJ1-1; 9 positions match TRBD1. The CDR3 sequence is 14 residues long. The V and J ends lost 6 bases and 5 bases, in that order; junction bases with no gene match: 7. Germline V lookup: CDR1 MNHNY, CDR2 SVGAGI (reference sequence).

The rearrangement joins TRBV7-8 to TRBJ1-2; tentative D call: TRBD1 (5 bases). The V and J ends lost 5 bases and 4 bases respectively, with 20 bases between them. The CDR3 has 16 amino acids. Germline CDR1 SGHVS, CDR2 FQNEAQ. The CDR3 is CASSTGYSITTYGYTF. In DNA, the CDR3 is TGTGCCAGCAGCACAGGCTACTCAATAACAACCTATGGCTACACCTTC. The entire variable domain, with the rest obtained from reference TRBV7-8 and TRBJ1-2, is as follows: GAGVSQSPRYKVAKRGQDVALRCDPISGHVSLFWYQQALGQGPEFLTYFQNEAQLDKSGLPSDRFFAERPEGSVSTLKIQRTQQEDSAVYLCASSTGYSITTYGYTFGSGTRLTVV.